This TCR beta chain was sequenced for a study of blood T cell repertoires in COVID-19. The overall study: T cells, B-cell-depleted T cells, or PBMCs provided the cDNA or gDNA that served as material.

In the authors' workflow: Reference gene primer amplification gave nucleated cell count estimates. Clones were sequenced by immunoSEQ multiplex PCR, and TCRdb holds only the in-frame ones, with some missing. The V and J calls and the clone size are those of that table, but D and trimming were determined from the DNA. The sample has about 380,000 clones; over 75% are singletons. Trimming removed 5 bases from V and 4 bases from J, with 20 bases in between. This CDR3 comprises 16 residues. CDR1 and CDR2 (germline): MNHEY, SMNVEV (reference sequence). Participants were aged about 18 to 100 years from approximately 24 US areas. Participant-given clinical history determined each cohort assignment.

Material: PBMCs or T cells enriched from blood (not recorded which). The TCR was taken from a man aged 25-45 years who had recovered from COVID-19. J is TRBJ1-1 and V is TRBV27, with a weak D call TRBD1 (5 bases). The CDR3 spells CASSPRTASGVTEAFF. The CDR3 coding sequence is TGTGCCAGCAGTCCCAGGACGGCCTCGGGGGTCACTGAAGCTTTCTTT.